The source of this T cell receptor (beta chain) is a study of neurological immune-mediated disorders (dated by TCRdb to the late 2010s). Notes on the research overall: Peripheral blood TCR-beta repertoires from patients with HTLV-I-associated myelopathy (HAM/TSP), patients with multiple sclerosis, and healthy controls were compared in the study using UMI-based sequencing. Alongside PBMC samples, the set of fewer than 110 TCR-beta libraries contained longitudinal samples, technical triplicates, and paired CD4+ and CD8+ T-cell subsets that had been sorted. The cohort comprised some 71 subjects: approximately 15 HAM/TSP patients, some 35 multiple sclerosis patients and 20 or so healthy controls.

This clonotype was counted ten times or more. Its antigen has not been determined. No quality values exist for individual bases; no much larger clone is one base distant. Healthy controls were blood bank volunteers in Maryland, USA. Libraries from unsorted PBMCs were made from 2 million PBMCs kept in RNAlater at -80 degrees C until RNA extraction. PBMCs were separated from peripheral blood using Ficoll-Hypaque density gradient centrifugation and then cryopreserved in liquid nitrogen. The research as a whole found: Expanded clones from different subjects shared no identical CDR3 amino acid sequences, which suggests that TCR-beta repertoires were private in all groups. TCR clonal expansion was greatest in HAM/TSP patients and smallest in MS patients, who ranked below even healthy controls.

CDR1 is given as MNHNY and CDR2 as SVGAGI, both from the germline V gene (reference sequence). There are 12 amino acids in the CDR3, from cysteine to phenylalanine inclusive. The sequence is cut down to CDR3 DNA, 36 bases in frame from base 1. V loses 7 bases, J loses 0 bases, and the germline ends lie 5 bases apart. cDNA was synthesized by template-switch 5'RACE using a primer carrying a 10-nucleotide random unique molecular identifier by which each TCR transcript was tagged. Each sequencing run produced over 200 million TCR-beta sequences covering 15-18 subjects. The RNeasy kit was used for extraction of total RNA. The KAPA Real-time Library Amplification kit was used to amplify TCR-beta VDJ regions with primers for the TCR constant region and the 5'RACE anchor. Sample indexes and Illumina adaptors were added in a first PCR, after which library yield was increased in a second PCR. The roughly 650 bp TCR product was size-selected on a 2% E-gel SizeSelection system after Ampure bead purification. Library quality was checked on a Bioanalyzer, concentration was measured with Qubit, and libraries were quantified with the Kapa Library Quantification kit before pooling. An Illumina HiSeq 2500 sequenced the libraries paired-end 2 x 150 bp. To increase sequence diversity, 25-30% phiX was spiked into each library pool. In the authors' own workflow: Quality-filtered reads were processed with the UMI-based MiGEC pipeline, and over 85% of raw TCR sequences were removed by the MiGEC pipeline during error correction. VDJ genes were aligned to IMGT germline references, and clonotypes were defined by unique CDR3 amino acid sequence plus V-J genes. Clonal expansion, Shannon diversity and CDR3 relatedness (CalcPairwiseDistances, ClusterSamples) were evaluated with VDJtools, and phylogenetic trees were built with CLCbio workbench. Using coefficient-of-variation modelling across technical triplicates, the study counted a clone as expanded if it had at least 8 unique UMIs. The public reads were reprocessed in TCRdb via fastp at Q25 and MiXCR, keeping in-frame beta chains. Each entry is one CDR3 protein sequence, shown with its most common DNA and genes. These V and J calls derive from TCRdb rather than the authors' analysis. The sample includes roughly 80,000 distinct CDR3 sequences, with roughly 10% observed a single time. About 1.7% of the sample goes to the ten largest clones.

Input material: PBMCs. The sequence joins TRBV6-6 to TRBJ2-3; no D gene call is confident. The TCR was taken from a man aged 50 to 60 in good health. The CDR3 loop reads CASTGSTDTQYF. The nucleotide sequence is given as TGTGCCAGCACAGGTAGCACAGATACGCAGTATTTT.